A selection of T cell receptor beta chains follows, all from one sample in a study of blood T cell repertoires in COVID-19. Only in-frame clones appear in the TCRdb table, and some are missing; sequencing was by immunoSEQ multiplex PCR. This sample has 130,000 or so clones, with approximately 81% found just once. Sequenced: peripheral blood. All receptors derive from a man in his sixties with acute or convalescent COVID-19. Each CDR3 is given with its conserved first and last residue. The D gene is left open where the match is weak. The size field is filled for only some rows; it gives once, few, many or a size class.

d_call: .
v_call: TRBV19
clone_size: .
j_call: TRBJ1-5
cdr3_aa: CASSSGGGNQPQHF
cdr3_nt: TGTGCCAGTAGTTCGGGGGGAGGCAATCAGCCCCAGCATTTT

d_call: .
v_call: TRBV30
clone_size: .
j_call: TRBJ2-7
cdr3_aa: CAWSLAAEQYF
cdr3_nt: TGTGCCTGGAGTCTGGCGGCCGAGCAGTACTTC

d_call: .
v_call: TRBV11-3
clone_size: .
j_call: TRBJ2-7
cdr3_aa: CASSLGAAGSEQYF
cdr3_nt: TGTGCCAGCAGCTTAGGGGCCGCGGGGAGCGAGCAGTACTTC

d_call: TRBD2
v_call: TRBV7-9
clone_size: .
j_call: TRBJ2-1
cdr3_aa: CASSLAGGRYNEQFF
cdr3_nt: TGTGCCAGCAGCTTAGCGGGAGGGAGATACAATGAGCAGTTCTTC

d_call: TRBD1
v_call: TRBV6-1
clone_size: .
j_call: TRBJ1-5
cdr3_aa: CASSDGQGAQPQHF
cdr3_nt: TGTGCCAGCAGTGACGGACAGGGGGCCCAGCCCCAGCATTTT

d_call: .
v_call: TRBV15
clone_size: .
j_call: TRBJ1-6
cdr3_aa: CATSRDQWPRRNSPLHF
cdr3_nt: TGTGCCACCAGCAGAGATCAGTGGCCCAGGAGGAATTCACCCCTCCACTTT

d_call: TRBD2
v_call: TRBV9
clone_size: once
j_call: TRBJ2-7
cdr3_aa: CASSVGAGPNYEQYF
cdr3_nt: TGTGCCAGCAGCGTCGGAGCGGGACCGAACTACGAGCAGTACTTC

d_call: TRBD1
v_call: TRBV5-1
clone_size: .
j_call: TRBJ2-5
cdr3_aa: CASSSLVDRGQETQYF
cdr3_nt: TGCGCCAGCAGCTCACTCGTCGACAGGGGGCAAGAGACCCAGTACTTC

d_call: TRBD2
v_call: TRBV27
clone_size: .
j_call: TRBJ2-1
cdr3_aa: CASSLSGLAGGQAYNEQFF
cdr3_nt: TGTGCCAGCAGTTTATCGGGCCTAGCGGGAGGACAGGCCTACAATGAGCAGTTCTTC

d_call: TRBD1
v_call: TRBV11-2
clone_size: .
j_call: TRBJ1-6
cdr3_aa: CASSLDRDRGSYNSPLHF
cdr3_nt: TGTGCCAGCAGCTTAGATCGGGACAGGGGCTCCTATAATTCACCCCTCCACTTT

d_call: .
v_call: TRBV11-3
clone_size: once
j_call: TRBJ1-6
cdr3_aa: CASSSPGSPLHF
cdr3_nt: TGTGCCAGCAGCTCGCCGGGGTCACCCCTCCACTTT

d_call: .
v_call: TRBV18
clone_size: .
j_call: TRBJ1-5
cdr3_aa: CASSPRQGGNQPQHF
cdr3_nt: TGTGCCAGCTCACCAAGGCAAGGGGGCAATCAGCCCCAGCATTTT

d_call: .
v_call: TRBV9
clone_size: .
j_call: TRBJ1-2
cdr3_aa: CASSVGQFYGYTF
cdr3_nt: TGTGCCAGCAGCGTAGGGCAGTTCTATGGCTACACCTTC

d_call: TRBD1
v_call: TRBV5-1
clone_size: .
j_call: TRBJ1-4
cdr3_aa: CASSGGQGSPNEKLFF
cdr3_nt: TGCGCCAGCAGCGGGGGACAGGGGTCACCTAATGAAAAACTGTTTTTT

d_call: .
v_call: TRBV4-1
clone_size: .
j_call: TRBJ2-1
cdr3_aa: CASSPAAGVEQFF
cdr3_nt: TGCGCCAGCAGCCCCGCGGCGGGCGTTGAGCAGTTCTTC

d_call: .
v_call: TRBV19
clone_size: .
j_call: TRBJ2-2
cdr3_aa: CASSNQGRTGELFF
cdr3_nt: TGTGCCAGTAGTAACCAGGGCAGAACCGGGGAGCTGTTTTTT

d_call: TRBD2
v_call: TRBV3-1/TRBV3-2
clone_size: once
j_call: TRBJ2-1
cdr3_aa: CASSQGLAGDLYNEQFF
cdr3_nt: TGTGCCAGCAGCCAAGGACTAGCGGGAGATCTCTACAATGAGCAGTTCTTC

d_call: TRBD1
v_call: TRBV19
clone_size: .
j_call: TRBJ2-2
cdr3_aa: CASSIQGANTGELFF
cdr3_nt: TGTGCCAGTAGTATACAGGGGGCTAACACCGGGGAGCTGTTTTTT

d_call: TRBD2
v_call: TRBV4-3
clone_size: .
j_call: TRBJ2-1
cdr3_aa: CASSLSGTVDNEQFF
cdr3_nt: TGCGCCAGCAGCCTTAGCGGGACCGTCGACAATGAGCAGTTCTTC

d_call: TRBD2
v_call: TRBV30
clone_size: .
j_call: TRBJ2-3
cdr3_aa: CAWSRTSGTDTQYF
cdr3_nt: TGTGCCTGGAGTCGGACTAGCGGCACAGATACGCAGTATTTT

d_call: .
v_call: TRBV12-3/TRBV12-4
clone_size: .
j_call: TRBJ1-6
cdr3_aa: CASSLTSEAPLHF
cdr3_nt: TGTGCCAGCAGTTTAACATCCGAGGCACCCCTCCACTTT

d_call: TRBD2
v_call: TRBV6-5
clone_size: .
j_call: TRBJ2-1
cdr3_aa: CASRTGLAGYNEQFF
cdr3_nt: TGTGCCAGCAGGACAGGACTAGCGGGTTACAATGAGCAGTTCTTC

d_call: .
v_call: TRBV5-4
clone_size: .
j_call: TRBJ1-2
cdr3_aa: CASSLGTPWVDGYTF
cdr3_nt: TGTGCCAGCAGCCTCGGGACACCCTGGGTAGATGGCTACACCTTC

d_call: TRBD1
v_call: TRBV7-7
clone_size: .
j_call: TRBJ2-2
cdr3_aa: CASSLGTGNTGELFF
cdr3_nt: TGTGCCAGCAGCTTGGGGACAGGGAACACCGGGGAGCTGTTTTTT

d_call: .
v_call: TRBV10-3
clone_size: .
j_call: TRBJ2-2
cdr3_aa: CAIRPDTGELFF
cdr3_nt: TGTGCCATCAGGCCGGACACCGGGGAGCTGTTTTTT

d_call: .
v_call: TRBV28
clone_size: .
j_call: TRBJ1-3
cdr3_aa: CASRPRGNTIYF
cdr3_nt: TGTGCCAGCAGACCCCGGGGAAACACCATATATTTT

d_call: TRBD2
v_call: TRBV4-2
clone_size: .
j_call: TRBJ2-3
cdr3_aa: CASSQAQVGLAGAGTQYF
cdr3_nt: TGTGCCAGCAGCCAAGCCCAAGTGGGGCTAGCGGGAGCCGGTACGCAGTATTTT

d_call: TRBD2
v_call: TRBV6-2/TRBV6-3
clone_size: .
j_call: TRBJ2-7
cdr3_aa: CASSYLRGSGNEQYF
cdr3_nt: TGTGCCAGCAGTTACCTCCGGGGAAGCGGGAACGAGCAGTACTTC

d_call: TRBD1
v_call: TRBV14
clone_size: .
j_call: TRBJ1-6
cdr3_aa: CASSVTGRGSPLHF
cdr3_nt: TGTGCCAGCAGCGTGACAGGGCGGGGCTCACCCCTCCACTTT

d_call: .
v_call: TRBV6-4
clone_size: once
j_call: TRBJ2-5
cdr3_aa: CASSDFAEPQETQYF
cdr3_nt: TGTGCCAGCAGTGACTTTGCGGAGCCCCAAGAGACCCAGTACTTC

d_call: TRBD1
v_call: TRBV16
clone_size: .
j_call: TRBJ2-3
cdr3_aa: CASSRTGQGYTDTQYF
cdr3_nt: TGTGCCAGCAGCCGGACGGGACAGGGGTACACAGATACGCAGTATTTT

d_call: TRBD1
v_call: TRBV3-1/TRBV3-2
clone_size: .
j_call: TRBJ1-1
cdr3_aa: CASSPSDRQNTEAFF
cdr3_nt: TGTGCCAGCAGCCCCTCGGACAGGCAGAACACTGAAGCTTTCTTT

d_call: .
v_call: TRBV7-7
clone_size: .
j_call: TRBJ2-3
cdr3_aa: CASSLGTPGDTQYF
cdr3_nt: TGTGCTAGCAGCTTAGGGACACCCGGAGATACGCAGTATTTT

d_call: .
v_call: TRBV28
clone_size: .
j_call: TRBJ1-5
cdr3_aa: CASSLLYSSNQPQHF
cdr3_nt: TGTGCCAGCAGTTTGCTGTACAGCAGTAATCAGCCCCAGCATTTT

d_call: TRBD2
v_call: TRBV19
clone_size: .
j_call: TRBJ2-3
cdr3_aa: CASSGIAGVADTQYF
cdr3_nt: TGTGCCAGTAGCGGAATAGCGGGAGTAGCAGATACGCAGTATTTT

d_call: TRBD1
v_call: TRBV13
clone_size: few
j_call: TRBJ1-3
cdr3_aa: CASSSGGQPGNTIYF
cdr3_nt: TGTGCCAGCAGCTCCGGGGGACAGCCAGGGAACACCATATATTTT

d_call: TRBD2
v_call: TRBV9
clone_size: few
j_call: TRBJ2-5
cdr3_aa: CASSALGTSSQETQYF
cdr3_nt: TGTGCCAGCAGTGCCCTAGGGACTAGCAGCCAAGAGACCCAGTACTTC

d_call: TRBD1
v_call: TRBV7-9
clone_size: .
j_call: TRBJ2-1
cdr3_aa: CASSLSQGAYNEQFF
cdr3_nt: TGTGCCAGCAGCTTAAGCCAGGGGGCCTACAATGAGCAGTTCTTC

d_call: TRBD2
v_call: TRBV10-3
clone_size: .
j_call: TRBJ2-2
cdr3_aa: CAISELAGGPLRPGELFF
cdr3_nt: TGTGCCATCAGTGAGCTAGCGGGAGGGCCCTTGCGTCCCGGGGAGCTGTTTTTT

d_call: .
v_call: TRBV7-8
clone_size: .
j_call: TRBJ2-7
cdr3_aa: CASSFGDSWYEQYF
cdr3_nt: TGTGCCAGCAGCTTTGGAGACAGTTGGTACGAGCAGTACTTC

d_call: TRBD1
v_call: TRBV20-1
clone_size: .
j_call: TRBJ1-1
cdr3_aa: CSATTGGEAFF
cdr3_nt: TGCAGTGCGACTACAGGGGGTGAAGCTTTCTTT

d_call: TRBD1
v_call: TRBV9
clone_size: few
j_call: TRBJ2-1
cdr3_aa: CASSNPGQGTGRHRNNEQFF
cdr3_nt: TGTGCCAGCAGCAACCCGGGACAGGGGACCGGGCGCCACAGAAACAATGAGCAGTTCTTC

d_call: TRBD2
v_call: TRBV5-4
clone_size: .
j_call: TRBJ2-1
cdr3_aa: CASSRAGEGINEQFF
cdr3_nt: TGTGCCAGCAGCCGAGCGGGAGAGGGTATCAATGAGCAGTTCTTC

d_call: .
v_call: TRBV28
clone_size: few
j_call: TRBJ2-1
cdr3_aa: CASSPDSAHYNEQFF
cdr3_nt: TGTGCCAGCAGTCCGGACAGCGCCCACTACAATGAGCAGTTCTTC

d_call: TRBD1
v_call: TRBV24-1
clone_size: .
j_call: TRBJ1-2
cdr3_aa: CATSDSGQVHYGYTF
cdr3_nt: TGTGCCACCAGTGATTCAGGACAGGTTCACTATGGCTACACCTTC

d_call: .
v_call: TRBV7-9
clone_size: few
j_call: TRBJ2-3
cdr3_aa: CASSSQLRDTQYF
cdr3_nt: TGTGCCAGCAGCTCCCAACTGAGAGATACGCAGTATTTT

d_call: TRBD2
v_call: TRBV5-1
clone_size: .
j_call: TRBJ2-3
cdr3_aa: CASSPELAGVDTQYF
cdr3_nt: TGCGCCAGCAGCCCGGAGCTAGCGGGGGTGGATACGCAGTATTTT

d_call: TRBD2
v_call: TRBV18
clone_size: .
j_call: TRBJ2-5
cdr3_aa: CASSPMGISGETQYF
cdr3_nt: TGTGCCAGCTCACCAATGGGCATTAGCGGGGAGACCCAGTACTTC

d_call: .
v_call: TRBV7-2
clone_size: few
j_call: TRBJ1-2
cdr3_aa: CASSRDRRDLGYTF
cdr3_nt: TGTGCCAGCAGCCGGGATAGGAGGGATCTTGGCTACACCTTC

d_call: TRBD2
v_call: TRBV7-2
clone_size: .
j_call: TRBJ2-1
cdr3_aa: CASSLGLAGGPVFF
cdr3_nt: TGTGCCAGCAGCCTAGGACTAGCGGGAGGGCCCGTGTTCTTC

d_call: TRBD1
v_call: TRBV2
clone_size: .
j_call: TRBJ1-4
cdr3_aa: CASSARTGGPRGEKLFF
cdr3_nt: TGTGCCAGCAGCGCCCGGACAGGGGGACCCCGCGGTGAAAAACTGTTTTTT

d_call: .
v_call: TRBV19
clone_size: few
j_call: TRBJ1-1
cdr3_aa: CASSIRGRETEAFF
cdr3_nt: TGTGCCAGTAGTATCAGAGGGCGGGAGACTGAAGCTTTCTTT

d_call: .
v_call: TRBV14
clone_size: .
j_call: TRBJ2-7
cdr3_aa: CASSQGTLTGQYF
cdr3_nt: TGTGCCAGCAGCCAAGGAACACTGACGGGGCAGTACTTC

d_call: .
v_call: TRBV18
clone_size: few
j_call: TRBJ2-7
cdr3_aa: CASSPSRGKDEQYF
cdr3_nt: TGTGCCAGCTCACCAAGCAGGGGAAAAGACGAGCAGTACTTC

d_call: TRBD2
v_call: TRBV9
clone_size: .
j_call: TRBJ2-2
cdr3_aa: CASSLSTSGRVIGGELFF
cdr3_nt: TGTGCCAGCAGCCTCTCGACTAGCGGGAGGGTGATTGGCGGGGAGCTGTTTTTT